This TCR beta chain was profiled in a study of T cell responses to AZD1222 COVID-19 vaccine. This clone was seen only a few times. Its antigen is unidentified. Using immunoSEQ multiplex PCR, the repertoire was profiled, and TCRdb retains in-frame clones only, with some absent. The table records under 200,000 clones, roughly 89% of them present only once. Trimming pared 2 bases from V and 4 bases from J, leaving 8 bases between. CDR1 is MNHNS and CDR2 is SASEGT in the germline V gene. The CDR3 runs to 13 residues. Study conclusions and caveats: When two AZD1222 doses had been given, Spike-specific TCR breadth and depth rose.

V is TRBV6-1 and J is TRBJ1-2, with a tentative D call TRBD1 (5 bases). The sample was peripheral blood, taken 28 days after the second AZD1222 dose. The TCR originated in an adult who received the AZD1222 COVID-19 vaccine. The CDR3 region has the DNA TGTGCCAGCAGTGAACGGCAGGGCTATGGCTACACCTTC. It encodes CASSERQGYGYTF.